This T cell receptor beta chain was sequenced in a study of blood T cells in healthy people across ages (dated by TCRdb to the mid-2010s). At the level of the whole study: Template switching captured roughly one uniquely barcoded TCR beta cDNA molecule per two T cells in model experiments. Two additional independent replicas of 1 million unique cDNA reads from the same blood draw were analyzed for two donors (one aged 18 to 30 and one aged 80 or older). To avoid experimental bias, donors of different ages were spread randomly across the sequencing lanes. Age-related changes in TCR beta repertoire diversity were measured in the study by deep sequencing normalized with unique cDNA molecular identifiers. The donors were split into four age groups: young (average 16 years), middle-aged (around 40), aged (around 67) and long-lived (under 90).

Concerning this clonotype itself: There is no known antigen for this receptor. No qualities accompany the bases; no much larger clone lies one base away.

The CDR3 has 16 amino acids, counting the end cysteine and phenylalanine. This entry keeps only the CDR3 DNA: 48 bases, framed from base 1. The junction carries 22 bases between V and J, which are trimmed by 5 bases and 5 bases respectively. The germline V gene gives CDR1 as MDHEN and CDR2 as SYDVKM. The full study reports these points: Observed TCR beta diversity per million T cells fell roughly linearly with age, and a significant reduction was already apparent by age around 40. Compared with the aged group, more naive CD4+ T cells, fewer expanded clones and increased TCR diversity were shown by the long-lived group, suggesting age selection. Because the CMV infection status of the donors was unknown, age-related changes in expanded clonotypes may potentially have been confounded. Since profiling was done on bulk unsorted PBMCs, naive and antigen-experienced compartments could not be conclusively compared. There was a strong correlation between observed TCR beta diversity and the percentage of naive T cells measured by flow cytometry. Estimates of total diversity based on one million sequenced T cells were regarded as lower bounds and as underestimates.

Donors were 39 systemically healthy Caucasian individuals from Russia aged about 6 to 100 years. Approximately 9.3 milliliters of peripheral blood were collected from each donor into EDTA-treated Vacutainer tubes. Ficoll-Paque density-gradient centrifugation was used to isolate PBMCs, with at least 6 million obtained per sample. Trizol reagent was used to extract total RNA from PBMCs, with at least 6 micrograms per sample. The percentages of naive CD45RAhigh/CD27high T cells were determined by flow cytometry on a PBMC aliquot from every donor. The library relied on 5' RACE. Sequencing was performed on an Illumina HiSeq 2500. A second about 7 to 12 cycle PCR used a sample-barcoded 5' primer and a J-beta primer mix. Each TCR beta cDNA molecule received a unique molecular identifier from a template-switch 5' adaptor carrying 12 random nucleotides. Each sample yielded at least 2.5 million CDR3-containing paired-end reads. First-strand cDNA was synthesized from all RNA with the Mint cDNA synthesis kit, primed by a TRBC-specific oligonucleotide. Following uracil-DNA glycosylase treatment, a first 18-cycle PCR with universal primers M1SS and BC2_uni_R was performed on all cDNA. The study's own analysis went as follows. Each sample was normalized by randomly selecting 1 million high-quality reads, each carrying a distinct molecular identifier. Reads sharing molecular identifiers were discarded rather than binned into consensus sequences. MiTCR, with a Q25 quality threshold and the strictest error-elimination algorithm, was used for CDR3 identification, clonotype clustering and error correction. Lower-bound total TCR beta diversity was estimated with a nonparametric unseen species model using Euler transformation. The public reads were run again by TCRdb, first through fastp at Q25 and then through MiXCR, and only productive beta chains were kept. Here each entry gathers all rows of one CDR3 protein and keeps the most common genes and DNA. What appears here as the V and J calls and clone size reflects TCRdb's work, not the paper's. This sample comprises hundreds of thousands of distinct CDR3 sequences, approximately 49% of them detected only once. The top ten clonotypes cover roughly a third of the sample.

The sequence derives from a woman aged 55-70 years in good health. Recombination linked TRBV28 to TRBJ2-7; TRBD1 could be the D gene, as 6 bases match. The sample was blood. The sequenced DNA: TGTGCCAGCAGTCTAAGGGTCAGGGGCCCATGGGACGAGCAGTACTTC. Its translation is CASSLRVRGPWDEQYF.